Listed below are T cell receptor beta chains from one sample, sequenced in a study of breast tumors, draining lymph nodes, adjacent tissues. TCRdb analysed the multiplex PCR reads with MiXCR anew, one entry per CDR3 protein. The sample includes about 94,000 distinct CDR3 sequences, more than 25% of them seen just once. The material sequenced was axillary lymph node tissue. These receptor sequences come from a female donor with breast cancer. Some clones in this sample may be carry-over from other donors' samples. The CDR3 runs from the conserved cysteine through the conserved F or W. D genes are given only for firm matches. The listing skips clone size in some rows; elsewhere it reads once, few, many or a size class.

TRBD2 | TRBJ2-7 | TRBV14 | 18 | many | TGTGCCAGCAGCCAAGATACGAGGTTCCTAGCGGGAACCTACGAGCAGTACTTC | CASSQDTRFLAGTYEQYF
NA | TRBJ2-3 | TRBV20-1 | 13 | many | TGCAGTGCCTCGGGGCTCGGGGCAGATACGCAGTATTTT | CSASGLGADTQYF
TRBD1 | TRBJ2-7 | TRBV6-2/TRBV6-3 | 13 | many | TGTGCCAGATCCGGGGACAGGGTTTTAGAGCAGTACTTC | CARSGDRVLEQYF
NA | TRBJ1-1 | TRBV20-1 | 14 | many | TGCAGTGCCCCTTTTAGGGGGATGAACACTGAAGCTTTCTTT | CSAPFRGMNTEAFF
NA | TRBJ2-7 | TRBV12-3/TRBV12-4 | 15 | many | TGTGCCAGCAGTTTTTGGTCGGACAAAGCCTACGAGCAGTACTTC | CASSFWSDKAYEQYF
NA | TRBJ1-3 | TRBV29-1 | 15 | many | TGCAGCGTGCAACCGGGACCCAGCTCTGGAAACACCATATATTTT | CSVQPGPSSGNTIYF
NA | TRBJ2-6 | TRBV6-6 | 17 | NA | TGTGCCAGCAGTTACTCCGAGACAGCATCTGGGGCCAACGTCCTGACTTTC | CASSYSETASGANVLTF
TRBD2 | TRBJ2-7 | TRBV18 | 13 | many | TGTGCCAGCTCACCCGCCGGGGGGGAAGAGCAGTACTTC | CASSPAGGEEQYF
TRBD1 | TRBJ2-7 | TRBV27 | 15 | many | TGTGCCAGCAGTTCGGGACAGGACCTACCCTACGAGCAGTACTTC | CASSSGQDLPYEQYF
NA | TRBJ2-3 | TRBV6-5 | 17 | many | TGTGCCAGCAGTTACTCGTCGAGCAGGCCTAGCACAGATACGCAGTATTTT | CASSYSSSRPSTDTQYF
TRBD2 | TRBJ2-1 | TRBV24-1 | 18 | many | TGTGCCACCAGTGATGCCGGGACTAGCGGGCCTATCTACAATGAGCAGTTCTTC | CATSDAGTSGPIYNEQFF
TRBD1 | TRBJ2-7 | TRBV11-3 | 15 | many | TGTGCCAGCAGCTTTTCCGGACAGGGAACTTTTGAGCAGTACTTC | CASSFSGQGTFEQYF
TRBD2 | TRBJ2-3 | TRBV9 | 16 | NA | TGTGCCAGCAGCGTAGGGGCGGGAGGGCCCACAGATACGCAGTATTTT | CASSVGAGGPTDTQYF
TRBD1 | TRBJ1-2 | TRBV19 | 14 | many | TGTGCCAGTAACTCAGAAGGAGGGGGCGGTGGCTACACCTTC | CASNSEGGGGGYTF
TRBD2 | TRBJ2-3 | TRBV20-1 | 16 | many | TGCAGTGCTAGTGACAGCGGGAGGGCTGGCACAGATACGCAGTATTTT | CSASDSGRAGTDTQYF
NA | TRBJ2-3 | TRBV20-1 | 13 | many | TGCAGTGCCGTAGTCACAGGCACAGATACGCAGTATTTT | CSAVVTGTDTQYF
TRBD2 | TRBJ2-7 | TRBV4-2 | 16 | many | TGTGCCAGCAGCCGAACCACTAGCGGGAGTATCTACGAGCAGTACTTC | CASSRTTSGSIYEQYF
TRBD2 | TRBJ2-3 | TRBV2 | 13 | NA | TGTGCCAGTACTGGACTAGCGGGTAATACGCAGTATTTT | CASTGLAGNTQYF
TRBD1 | TRBJ2-2 | TRBV27 | 14 | many | TGTGCCAGCAGTGACAGGGGGCGGGCCGGGGAGCTGTTTTTT | CASSDRGRAGELFF
NA | TRBJ2-7 | TRBV20-1 | 13 | NA | TGCGGCGCTAGGGGCGGGCGCCCCTACGAGCAGTACTTC | CGARGGRPYEQYF
TRBD2 | TRBJ2-3 | TRBV20-1 | 12 | NA | TGCAGCGCTAGCGGGGCTACAGATACGCAGTATTTT | CSASGATDTQYF
TRBD1 | TRBJ2-7 | TRBV11-3 | 14 | many | TGTGCCAGCAGTAAAGAAAGGGGGCCCTACGAGCAGTACTTC | CASSKERGPYEQYF
NA | TRBJ2-3 | TRBV10-3 | 11 | many | TGTGCCATCAGGAGAACAGATACGCAGTATTTT | CAIRRTDTQYF
NA | TRBJ1-6 | TRBV30 | 12 | many | TGTGCCTGGAGTGTGAACGAGTCACCCCTCCACTTT | CAWSVNESPLHF
TRBD1 | TRBJ1-2 | TRBV7-8 | 16 | many | TGTGCCAGCAGCTTTCCGAGAGGACAGGCTAACTATGGCTACACCTTC | CASSFPRGQANYGYTF
TRBD1 | TRBJ1-1 | TRBV6-2/TRBV6-3 | 13 | few | TGTGCCAGCAGTTACAGGACAGGCACTGAAGCTTTCTTT | CASSYRTGTEAFF
NA | TRBJ2-5 | TRBV24-1 | 14 | NA | TGTACCACCTGGACGGGGACGTACCAAGAGACCCAGTACTTC | CTTWTGTYQETQYF
NA | TRBJ2-5 | TRBV20-1 | 12 | NA | TGCAGTGCTAGAGACTACACGGAGACCCAGCACTTC | CSARDYTETQHF
TRBD1 | TRBJ1-1 | TRBV10-3 | 15 | many | TGTGCCATCAGTGAGTCGGTGGGACAGCCGATTGAAGCTTTCTTT | CAISESVGQPIEAFF
TRBD2 | TRBJ2-3 | TRBV4-1 | 14 | many | TGCGCCAGCAGCCAAGAAGCGGGAGGGGATACGCAGTATTTT | CASSQEAGGDTQYF
NA | TRBJ2-5 | TRBV6-4 | 13 | medium-sized | TGTGCCAGCTCTAGGGAGATAGGAGAGACCCAGTACTTC | CASSREIGETQYF
NA | TRBJ1-2 | TRBV28 | 13 | many | TGTGCCAGCAGCTCGGGCGGGGTTGCTATCTACACCTTC | CASSSGGVAIYTF
NA | TRBJ2-2 | TRBV5-4 | 16 | NA | TGTGCCAGCAGCTTTCAACTAGGGCTGGTCACCGGGGAGCTGTTTTTT | CASSFQLGLVTGELFF
TRBD1 | TRBJ2-4 | TRBV30 | 14 | many | TGTGCCTGGAACAGGGGGCGCGTAGCGGACATTCAGTACTTC | CAWNRGRVADIQYF
NA | TRBJ1-2 | TRBV9 | 14 | NA | TGTGCCAGCAGCTTTCGGGCGGAAGACGATGGCTACACCTTC | CASSFRAEDDGYTF
NA | TRBJ2-6 | TRBV25-1 | 13 | NA | TGTGCCAGCAAGATCCCTGGGGCCAACGTCCTGACTTTC | CASKIPGANVLTF
TRBD2 | TRBJ2-7 | TRBV20-1 | 16 | many | TGCAGTGCCCCCGGGGATCGTCCTAGCGGGTTCTACGAGCAGTACTTC | CSAPGDRPSGFYEQYF
NA | TRBJ2-1 | TRBV12-3/TRBV12-4 | 11 | many | TGTGCCAGCAGTATGACGCGCGGGCAGTTCTTC | CASSMTRGQFF
TRBD1 | TRBJ2-1 | TRBV7-7 | 16 | many | TGTGCCAGCAGCGAGAATTGGGGACAGGGGCCGTTGGAGCAGTTCTTC | CASSENWGQGPLEQFF
NA | TRBJ2-1 | TRBV18 | 14 | NA | TGTGCCAGCTCTTCCACTACTAGTCCCAATGAGCAGTTCTTC | CASSSTTSPNEQFF
NA | TRBJ2-2 | TRBV6-6 | 17 | NA | TGTGCCAGCAGCTCGATTCACAGGAGAACGAACACCGGGGAGCTGTTTTTT | CASSSIHRRTNTGELFF
NA | TRBJ1-6 | TRBV12-3/TRBV12-4 | 16 | many | TGTGCCAGCAGTTTAGAGTCGGAGCTTGATAATTCACCCCTCCACTTT | CASSLESELDNSPLHF
TRBD1 | TRBJ1-2 | TRBV6-2/TRBV6-3 | 14 | many | TGTGCCAGCAGTTACGGGACAGCTAACTATGGCTACACCTTC | CASSYGTANYGYTF
NA | TRBJ2-7 | TRBV6-2/TRBV6-3 | 14 | many | TGTGCCAGCAGTTACTCGATAGGGTGGAACGAGCAGTACTTC | CASSYSIGWNEQYF
NA | TRBJ2-7 | TRBV9 | 13 | NA | TGTGCCAGCAGCGTTGAGGAGGCCGACGAGCAGTACTTC | CASSVEEADEQYF
NA | TRBJ2-7 | TRBV7-2 | 12 | NA | TGTGCCAGCAGCCTTGCAGGGTTCGAGCAGTACTTC | CASSLAGFEQYF
NA | TRBJ2-2 | TRBV3-2 | 15 | many | TGTGCCAGCAGACCGGACAAGCGGAACACCGGGGAGCTGTTTTTT | CASRPDKRNTGELFF
NA | TRBJ1-2 | TRBV9 | 13 | NA | TGTGCCAGCGCGGGCAGGGGAGACCATGGCTACGCCTTC | CASAGRGDHGYAF
TRBD1 | TRBJ1-3 | TRBV20-1 | 16 | many | TGCAGTGCTCGCCGTACACAGGGGAGGTCTGGAAACACCATATATTTT | CSARRTQGRSGNTIYF